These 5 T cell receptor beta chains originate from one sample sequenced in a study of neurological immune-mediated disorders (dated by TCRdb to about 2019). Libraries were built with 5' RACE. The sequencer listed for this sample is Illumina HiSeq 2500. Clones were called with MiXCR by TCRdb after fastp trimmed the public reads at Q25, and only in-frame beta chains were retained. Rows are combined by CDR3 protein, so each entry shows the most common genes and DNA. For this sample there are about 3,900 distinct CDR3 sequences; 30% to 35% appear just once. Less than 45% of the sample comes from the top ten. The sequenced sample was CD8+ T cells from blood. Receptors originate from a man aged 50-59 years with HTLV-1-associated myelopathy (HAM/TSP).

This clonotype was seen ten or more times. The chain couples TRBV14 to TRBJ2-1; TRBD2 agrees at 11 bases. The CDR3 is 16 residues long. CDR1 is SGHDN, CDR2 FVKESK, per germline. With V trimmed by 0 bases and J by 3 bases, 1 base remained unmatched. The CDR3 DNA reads TGTGCCAGCAGCCAAGATGGGACTAGCGGCTACAATGAGCAGTTCTTC. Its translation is CASSQDGTSGYNEQFF.

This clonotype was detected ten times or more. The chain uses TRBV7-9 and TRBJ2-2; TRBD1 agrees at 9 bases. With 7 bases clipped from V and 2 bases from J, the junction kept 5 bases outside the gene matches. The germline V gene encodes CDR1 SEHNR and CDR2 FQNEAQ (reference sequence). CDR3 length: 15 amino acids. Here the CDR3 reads CASTPDRGNTGELFF. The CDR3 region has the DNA TGTGCCAGCACCCCGGACAGGGGAAACACCGGGGAGCTGTTTTTT.

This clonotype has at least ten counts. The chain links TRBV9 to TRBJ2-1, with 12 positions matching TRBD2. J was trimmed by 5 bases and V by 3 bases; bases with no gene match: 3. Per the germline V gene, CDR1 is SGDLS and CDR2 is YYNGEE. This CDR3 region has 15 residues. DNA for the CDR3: TGTGCCAGCAGCGAGACTAGCGGGAGAGACAATGAGCAGTTCTTC. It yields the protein CASSETSGRDNEQFF. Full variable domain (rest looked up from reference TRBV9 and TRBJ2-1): DSGVTQTPKHLITATGQRVTLRCSPRSGDLSVYWYQQSLDQGLQFLIQYYNGEERAKGNILERFSAQQFPDLHSELNLSSLELGDSALYFCASSETSGRDNEQFFGPGTRLTVL.

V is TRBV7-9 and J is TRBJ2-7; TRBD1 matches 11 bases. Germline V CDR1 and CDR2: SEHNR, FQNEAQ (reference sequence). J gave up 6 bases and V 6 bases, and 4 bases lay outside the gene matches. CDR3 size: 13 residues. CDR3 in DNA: TGTGCCAGCAGAGTGGACAGGGGGCTCGAGCAGTACTTC. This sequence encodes CASRVDRGLEQYF.

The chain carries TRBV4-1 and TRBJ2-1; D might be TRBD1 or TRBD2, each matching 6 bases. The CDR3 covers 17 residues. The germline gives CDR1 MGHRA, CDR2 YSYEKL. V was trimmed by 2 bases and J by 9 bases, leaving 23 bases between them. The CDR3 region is CASSQKGGGYMVSEQFF. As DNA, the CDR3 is TGCGCCAGCAGCCAAAAAGGGGGAGGTTACATGGTCAGTGAGCAGTTCTTC.